Here is one TCR beta chain with its context. Data came from immunoSEQ multiplex PCR; TCRdb stores just in-frame clones and leaves some out. In the table there are 400,000 or so clones, roughly nine tenths of which are singletons. This sample is part of a study of blood T cell repertoires in COVID-19. For the study at large: Acute-phase and convalescent COVID-19 samples originated in the United States, Italy and Spain. PBMCs, B-cell-depleted T cells, or T cells provided the cDNA or gDNA that made up the material.

The V end lost 7 bases, the J end lost 8 bases, and 15 bases lay between the germline ends. CDR1 is MDHEN and CDR2 is SYDVKM in the germline V gene. This CDR3 spans 14 amino acids. This TCR was recovered from a man between 25 and 39 years old who had recovered from COVID-19. The sequenced sample was PBMCs or T cells enriched from blood (not recorded which). The rearrangement joins TRBV28 to TRBJ1-6; D is perhaps TRBD1 (5 bases). The chain's CDR3 is CASTLGQDDSPLHF. The CDR3 DNA reads as TGTGCCAGCACTTTGGGGCAGGATGATTCACCCCTCCACTTT.